The 21 T cell receptor beta chains below all came from one sample that was sequenced in a study of OX40 agonist ivuxolimab in advanced cancers. TCRdb keeps only in-frame clones here, not all; method: immunoSEQ multiplex PCR. The data show tens of thousands of clones, around 90% seen once. Sequenced material: CD4+ or CD8+ T cells sorted from blood, taken in a trial of the OX40 agonist ivuxolimab. The source of these receptors is an adult with an advanced solid tumor such as melanoma, head and neck, liver or kidney cancer.

This chain joins TRBV28 and TRBJ2-5, with unresolved D. This CDR3 is 13 amino acids long. CDR1 is MDHEN and CDR2 is SYDVKM in the germline V gene. The V end lost 6 bases, the J end lost 1 base, and 9 bases lay between the germline ends. CDR3 sequence (DNA): TGTGCCAGCAGGCCACATAGCCAAGAGACCCAGTACTTC. Its protein is CASRPHSQETQYF.

The chain uses TRBV9 and TRBJ2-5; TRBD1 is a possible D gene (6 bases). CDR3 length: 13 amino acids. With 3 bases removed from V and 5 bases from J, the gap between germline ends came to 11 bases. Germline-derived CDR1 and CDR2 are SGDLS and YYNGEE. CDR3 coding DNA: TGTGCCAGCAGCGCAAGAACAGGGGAGACCCAGTACTTC. Residues: CASSARTGETQYF.

V and J are TRBV11-2 and TRBJ2-5; 13 bases are a match to TRBD2. The trim removed 1 base at V and 3 bases at J, leaving 8 bases unmatched. This CDR3 region has 18 residues. The V gene's germline CDR1 is SGHAT and CDR2 FQNNGV. The CDR3 DNA is TGTGCCAGCAGCTTAGGGACTAGCGGGAGCCCCCGAGAAGAGACCCAGTACTTC. Translating gives CASSLGTSGSPREETQYF.

The chain couples TRBV6-1 to TRBJ2-5, with TRBD1 matching over 8 bases. Per the germline V gene, CDR1 is MNHNS and CDR2 is SASEGT. Trimming took 8 bases from V and 0 from J; bases not matched to a gene: 5. CDR3 length: 14 residues. CDR3 sequence (DNA): TGTGCCAGCCGAGACAGGGGTTACCAAGAGACCCAGTACTTC. This codes for CASRDRGYQETQYF.

The chain is built from TRBV7-8 and TRBJ1-1, with D perhaps TRBD1 (5 bases). V was clipped by 1 base and J by 1 base, with 13 bases between them. This CDR3 has 16 amino acids. Germline CDR1 SGHVS, CDR2 FQNEAQ. DNA of the CDR3: TGTGCCAGCAGCTTAGACGGGGACGGGACGAACACTGAAGCTTTCTTT. Residues: CASSLDGDGTNTEAFF.

The rearrangement links TRBV28 to TRBJ2-7; D gene uncertain. Germline lookup yields CDR1 MDHEN and CDR2 SYDVKM. CDR3 size: 16 residues. Trimming left V 5 bases short and J 2 bases short, with 19 bases between. This CDR3 reads CASSPQDRTNAYEQYF. The CDR3 DNA sequence: TGTGCCAGCAGTCCCCAGGACCGAACCAACGCCTACGAGCAGTACTTC.

The gene calls are TRBV9 and TRBJ2-7; D tentatively reads TRBD1 or TRBD2 (5 bases each). Germline CDR1 SGDLS, CDR2 YYNGEE. V was trimmed by 0 bases and J by 2 bases, leaving 9 bases between them. The CDR3 loop spans 14 amino acids. The DNA for the CDR3 is TGTGCCAGCAGCGTAGGCAGGGACCCCTACGAGCAGTACTTC. The encoded protein is CASSVGRDPYEQYF.

The J gene is TRBJ2-7, the V gene TRBV4-1; D gene uncertain. Germline-derived CDR1 and CDR2 are MGHRA and YSYEKL. The CDR3 is 15 amino acids. V lost 1 base to trimming and J lost 3 bases, with 13 bases between them. The CDR3 DNA reads as TGCGCCAGCAGCCAAGTTCTGGTCACCAGCTACGAGCAGTACTTC. It is translated as CASSQVLVTSYEQYF.

V gene TRBV27 combines with J gene TRBJ2-7, with a possible D match to TRBD2 (7 bases). Germline values: CDR1 MNHEY, CDR2 SMNVEV (reference sequence). With 6 bases removed from V and 3 bases from J, the gap between germline ends came to 15 bases. This CDR3 is 14 amino acids long. The CDR3 loop is CASSGAGHHYEQYF. The CDR3 coding sequence is TGTGCCAGCAGCGGAGCGGGACACCACTACGAGCAGTACTTC.

The V call is TRBV28, the J call TRBJ2-2; D possibly corresponds to TRBD1 (5 bases). CDR1 and CDR2 from the germline V gene are MDHEN and SYDVKM. CDR3 length: 16 residues. V shed 2 bases and J shed 3 bases, with 13 bases lying between them. CDR3 coding DNA: TGTGCCAGCAGTTTAGACCCGGACACCCACACCGGGGAGCTGTTTTTT. This translates into CASSLDPDTHTGELFF.

The chain links TRBV11-3 to TRBJ2-1; perhaps TRBD2 as D (6 bases). Between the trimmed V and J ends, which lost 1 base and 2 bases, there was a span of 12 bases. CDR1 and CDR2 (germline): SGHNT, YENEEA. This CDR3 is 16 amino acids long. The CDR3 here is CASSLGRGPPYNEQFF. The CDR3 nucleotides are TGTGCCAGCAGCTTAGGGCGGGGCCCACCCTACAATGAGCAGTTCTTC.

This clone was detected once. V is TRBV5-1 and J is TRBJ1-2; D gene unclear. The length of the CDR3 is 11 residues. V was shortened by 5 bases and J by 8 bases, with 10 bases between the two germline ends. Germline values: CDR1 SGHRS, CDR2 YFSETQ. The CDR3 loop is CASSRGSGYTF. CDR3 DNA sequence: TGCGCCAGCAGTCGCGGTAGCGGCTACACCTTC.

The chain joins TRBV7-8 to TRBJ2-5; weak D call: TRBD2 (6 bases). The length of the CDR3 is 17 residues. V was clipped by 5 bases and J by 5 bases, with 24 bases between them. In germline, CDR1 is SGHVS, CDR2 FQNEAQ. The CDR3 region has the DNA TGTGCCAGCAGCCCCCCCCCTGCTAGCGTAGTTTCGGAGACCCAGTACTTC. Encoded protein: CASSPPPASVVSETQYF.

The chain has TRBV6-6 and TRBJ1-1; the D gene is possibly TRBD1 (5 bases). CDR3 length: 14 amino acids. Trimming took 0 bases from V and 7 from J, leaving 12 bases between them. The germline V gene encodes CDR1 MNHNY and CDR2 SVGAGI (reference sequence). In nucleotides, the CDR3 is TGTGCCAGCAGTTACTCGGCAGGGTTGGTTGAAGCTTTCTTT. It codes for CASSYSAGLVEAFF.

The chain has TRBV28 and TRBJ2-7, with D tentatively TRBD2 (7 bases). Germline V gives CDR1 MDHEN, CDR2 SYDVKM. V was cut by 5 bases and J by 2 bases, with 13 bases left in between. The CDR3 is 14 residues long. The CDR3 reads CASSQGRGPYEQYF. As DNA, the CDR3 is TGTGCCAGCAGTCAGGGGAGGGGACCCTACGAGCAGTACTTC.

V and J are TRBV4-1 and TRBJ2-7, with D possibly being TRBD1 (6 bases). The CDR3 length is 15 residues. The V and J ends lost 4 bases and 0 bases respectively, with 13 bases between them. CDR1 is MGHRA, CDR2 YSYEKL, per germline. As DNA, the CDR3 is TGCGCCAGCAGCCTAAAAGGGGGTACCTCCTACGAGCAGTACTTC. Its translation is CASSLKGGTSYEQYF.

CDR3 DNA sequence: TGTGCCAGCAGCATGACTTCGGGGTCCTACGAGCAGTACTTC. This gives the protein CASSMTSGSYEQYF. The chain employs TRBV9 and TRBJ2-7; D is perhaps TRBD2 (5 bases). The ends were cut back, 4 bases at V and 1 base at J, with 12 bases in the middle. The CDR3 runs 14 residues. Germline loops: CDR1 SGDLS, CDR2 YYNGEE.

The chain uses TRBV28 and TRBJ2-7, with TRBD2 matching over 9 bases. After removal of 6 bases from V and 4 bases from J, the junction contained 13 bases not matched to a gene. In germline, CDR1 is MDHEN, CDR2 SYDVKM. This CDR3 is built from 16 residues. The CDR3 coding sequence is TGTGCCAGCAGCCTCGGCGACGTAAGCGGGGGGTACGAGCAGTACTTC. Its translation: CASSLGDVSGGYEQYF.

The chain is built from TRBV29-1 and TRBJ2-5; 7 positions match TRBD2. Germline CDR1 SQVTM, CDR2 ANQGSEA. The CDR3 length is 15 residues. V was clipped by 2 bases and J by 1 base; unmatched bases: 7. The CDR3 is CSVEMAGLTQETQYF. The CDR3 region has the DNA TGCAGCGTTGAAATGGCGGGACTAACCCAAGAGACCCAGTACTTC.

With respect to this clone: The sample contains more than one DNA sequence encoding this CDR3. This chain uses TRBV19 with TRBJ2-7; possibly TRBD1 for D (6 bases). Germline lookup yields CDR1 LNHDA and CDR2 SQIVND (reference sequence). There are 15 residues in the CDR3. V was clipped by 6 bases and J by 4 bases, with 19 bases between them. Here the CDR3 DNA reads TGTGCCAGTAGCCCCTGGGGGCAGGGATTTTACGAGCAGTACTTC. Translated: CASSPWGQGFYEQYF.

This chain links TRBV9 with TRBJ2-1; no firm D call. Germline CDR1 reads SGDLS; CDR2 reads YYNGEE. V was clipped by 0 bases and J by 4 bases, with 11 bases between them. This CDR3 comprises 15 residues. The CDR3 sequence: CASSVAWIGYNEQFF. The DNA of the CDR3 is TGTGCCAGCAGCGTAGCTTGGATTGGATACAATGAGCAGTTCTTC.